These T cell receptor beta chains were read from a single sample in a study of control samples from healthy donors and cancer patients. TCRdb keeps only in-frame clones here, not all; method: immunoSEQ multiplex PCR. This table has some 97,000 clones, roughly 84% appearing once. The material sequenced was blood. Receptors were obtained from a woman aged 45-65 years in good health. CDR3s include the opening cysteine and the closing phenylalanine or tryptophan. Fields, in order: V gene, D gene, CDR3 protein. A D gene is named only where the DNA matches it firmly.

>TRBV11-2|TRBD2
CASSLRAGGAYNEQFF
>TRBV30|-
CAWSIQANQPQHF
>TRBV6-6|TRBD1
CASSYLGTGVGNTIYF
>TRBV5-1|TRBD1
CASSPPGTGNEKLFF
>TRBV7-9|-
CASALGNIQYF
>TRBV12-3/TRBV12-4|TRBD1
CATQKTGVQGYTF
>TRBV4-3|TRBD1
CASSQDRRQGLFGQPQHF
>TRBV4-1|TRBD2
CASSQLKTGGLAGGVTGELFF
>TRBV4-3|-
CASSQAQGRVTDTQYF
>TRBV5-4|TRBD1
CASSPGQGIGNTIYF
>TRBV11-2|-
CASSSSGGMGTEAFF
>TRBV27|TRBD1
CASRDTVGQGYSPLHF
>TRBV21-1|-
CASSKALWGQKQETQYF
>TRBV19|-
CASSPPLTSFHFF
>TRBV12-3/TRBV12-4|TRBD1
CASRRTGAYEQYF
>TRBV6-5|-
CASSYSKGGDTQYF
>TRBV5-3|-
CARSLRVIGTKNIQYF
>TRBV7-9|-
CASSPQGTDTQYF
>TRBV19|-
CASSLAPRGEQYF
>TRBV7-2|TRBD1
CASSSPRQGPNEKLFF
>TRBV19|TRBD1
CASSILSGQGLGEQFF
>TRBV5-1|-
CASSLGDGPNTEAFF
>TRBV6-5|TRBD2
CASSPSGGFLYEQYF
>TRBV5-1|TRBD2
CASSSLSGEETQYF
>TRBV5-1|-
CASSNRAKDTEAFF
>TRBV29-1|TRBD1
CSVLGGASGNTIYF
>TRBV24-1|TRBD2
CATGAGGVAGQTGELFF
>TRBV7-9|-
CASSQGHRNTGELFF
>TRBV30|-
CAWIGPGVNQPQHF
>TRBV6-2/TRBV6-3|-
CASCPEPLTVNTEAFF
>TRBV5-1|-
CASSTDNQETQYF
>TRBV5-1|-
CASSFSGGDWNEQFF
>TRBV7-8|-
CASSLYLGEGQPQHF
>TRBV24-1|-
CATSDAVTQYF
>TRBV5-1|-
CASSLEGKGHNEQFF
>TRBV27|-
CATRAEIAYNEQFF
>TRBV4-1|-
CASSRLQGSWSTEAFF
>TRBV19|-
CASSRGPSSTDTQYF
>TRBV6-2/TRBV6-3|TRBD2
CASSYSPVAGLYNEQFF
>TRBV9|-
CASSVDGGVSTDTQYF
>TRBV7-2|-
CASSLLRADYSNQPQHF
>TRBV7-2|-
CASSLGDLVGNEKLFF
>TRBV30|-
CAWTPRAGKPNQPQHF
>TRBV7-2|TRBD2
CASSSRGGSSYNEQFF
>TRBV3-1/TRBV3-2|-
CASSHSYEQYF
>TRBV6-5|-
CASIRGQLQETQYF
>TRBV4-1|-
CASSQDIRQSGANVLTF
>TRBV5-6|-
CASSLDRVRTGELLF
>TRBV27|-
CASSYMRSQPQHF
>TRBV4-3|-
CASSHLWGESGNTIYF
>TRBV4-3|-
CASTQRLNEKLFF
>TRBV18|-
CASSPQGSTEAFF
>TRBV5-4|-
CASSLTGGGLPDTQYF
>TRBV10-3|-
CAIRASQGSNEQFF